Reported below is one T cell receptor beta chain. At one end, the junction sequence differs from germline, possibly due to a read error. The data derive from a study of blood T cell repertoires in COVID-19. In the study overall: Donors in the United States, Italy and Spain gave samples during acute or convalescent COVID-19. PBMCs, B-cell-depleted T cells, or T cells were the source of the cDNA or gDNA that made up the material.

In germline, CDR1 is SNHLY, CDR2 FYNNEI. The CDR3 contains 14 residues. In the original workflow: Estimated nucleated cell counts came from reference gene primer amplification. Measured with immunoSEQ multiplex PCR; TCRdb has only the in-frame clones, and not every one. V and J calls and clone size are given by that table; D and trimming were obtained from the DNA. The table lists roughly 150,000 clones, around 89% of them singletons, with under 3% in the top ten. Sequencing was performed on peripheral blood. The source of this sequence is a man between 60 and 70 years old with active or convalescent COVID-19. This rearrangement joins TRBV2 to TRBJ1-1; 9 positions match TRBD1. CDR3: CASRGQGRNAEAFF. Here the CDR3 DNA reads TGTGCCAGCAGAGGACAGGGGCGGAACGCTGAAGCTTTCTTT.